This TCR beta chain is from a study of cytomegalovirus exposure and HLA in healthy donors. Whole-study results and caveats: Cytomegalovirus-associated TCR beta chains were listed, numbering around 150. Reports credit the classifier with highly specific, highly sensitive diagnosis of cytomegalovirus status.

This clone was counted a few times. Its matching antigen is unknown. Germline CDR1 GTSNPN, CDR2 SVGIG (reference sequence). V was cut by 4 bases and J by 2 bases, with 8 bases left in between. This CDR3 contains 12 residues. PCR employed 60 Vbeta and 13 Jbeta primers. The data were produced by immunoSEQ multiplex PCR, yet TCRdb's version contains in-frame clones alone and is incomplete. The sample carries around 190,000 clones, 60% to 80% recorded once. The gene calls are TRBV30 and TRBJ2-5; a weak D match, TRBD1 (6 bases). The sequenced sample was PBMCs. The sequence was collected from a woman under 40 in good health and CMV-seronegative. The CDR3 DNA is TGTGCCTGGAAGGGGGAACAAGAGACCCAGTACTTC. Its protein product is CAWKGEQETQYF.